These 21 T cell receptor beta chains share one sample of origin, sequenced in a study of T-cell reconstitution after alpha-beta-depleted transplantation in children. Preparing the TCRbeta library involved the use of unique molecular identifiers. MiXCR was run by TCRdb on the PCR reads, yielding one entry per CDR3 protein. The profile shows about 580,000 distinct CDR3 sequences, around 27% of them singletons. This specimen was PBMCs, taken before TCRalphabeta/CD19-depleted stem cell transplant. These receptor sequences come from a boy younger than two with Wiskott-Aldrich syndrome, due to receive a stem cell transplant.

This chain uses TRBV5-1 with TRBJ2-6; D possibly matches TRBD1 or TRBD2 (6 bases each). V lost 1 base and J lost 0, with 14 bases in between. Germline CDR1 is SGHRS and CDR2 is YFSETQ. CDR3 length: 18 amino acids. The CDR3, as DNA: TGCGCCAGCAGCTTGAATCCGGGGGCGGCCTCTGGGGCCAACGTCCTGACTTTC. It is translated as CASSLNPGAASGANVLTF.

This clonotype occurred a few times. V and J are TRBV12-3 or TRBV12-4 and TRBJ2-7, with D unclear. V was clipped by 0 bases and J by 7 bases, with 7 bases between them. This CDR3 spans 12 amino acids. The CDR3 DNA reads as TGTGCCAGCAGTTTAGCCCCGTGGGAGCAGTACTTC. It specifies CASSLAPWEQYF.

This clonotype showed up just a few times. Here the CDR3 reads CASSPTVYNTEAFF. The CDR3 nucleotides are TGCGCCAGCAGCCCGACAGTCTACAACACTGAAGCTTTCTTT. The chain is built from TRBV5-1 and TRBJ1-1; tentatively, D is TRBD1 (5 bases). The CDR3 has 14 amino acids. V lost 4 bases and J lost 2, with 12 bases in between. The germline CDR1 and CDR2 sequences are SGHRS and YFSETQ.

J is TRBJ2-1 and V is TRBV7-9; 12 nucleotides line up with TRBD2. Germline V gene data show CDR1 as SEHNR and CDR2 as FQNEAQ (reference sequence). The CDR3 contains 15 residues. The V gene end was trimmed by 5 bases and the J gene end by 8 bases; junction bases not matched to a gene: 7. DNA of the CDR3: TGTGCCAGCAGCACTCCTAGCGGGAGGGCCGATGAGCAGTTCTTC. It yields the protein CASSTPSGRADEQFF.

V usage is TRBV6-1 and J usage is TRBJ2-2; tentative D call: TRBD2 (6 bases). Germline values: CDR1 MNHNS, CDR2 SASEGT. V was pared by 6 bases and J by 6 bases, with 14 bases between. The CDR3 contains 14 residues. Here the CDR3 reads CASRSTRVAGELFF. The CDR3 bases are TGTGCCAGCAGGTCGACTAGGGTGGCCGGGGAGCTGTTTTTT.

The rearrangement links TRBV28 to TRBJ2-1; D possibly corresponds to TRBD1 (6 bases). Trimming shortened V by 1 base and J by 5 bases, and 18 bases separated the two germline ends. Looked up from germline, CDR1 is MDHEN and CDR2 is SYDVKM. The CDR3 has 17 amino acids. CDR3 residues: CASSLFLVHTGNNEQFF. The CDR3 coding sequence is TGTGCCAGCAGTTTATTCCTGGTCCACACAGGGAACAATGAGCAGTTCTTC.

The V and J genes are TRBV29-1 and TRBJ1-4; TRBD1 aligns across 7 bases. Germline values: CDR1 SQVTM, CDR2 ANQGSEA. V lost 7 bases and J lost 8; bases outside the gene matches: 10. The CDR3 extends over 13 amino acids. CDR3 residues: CSALTWGQEKLFF. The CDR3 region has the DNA TGCAGCGCCCTGACCTGGGGACAGGAAAAACTGTTTTTT. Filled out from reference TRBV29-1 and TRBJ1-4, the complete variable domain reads SAVISQKPSRDICQRGTSLTIQCQVDSQVTMMFWYRQQPGQSLTLIATANQGSEATYESGFVIDKFPISRPNLTFSTLTVSNMSPEDSSIYLCSALTWGQEKLFFGSGTQLSVL.

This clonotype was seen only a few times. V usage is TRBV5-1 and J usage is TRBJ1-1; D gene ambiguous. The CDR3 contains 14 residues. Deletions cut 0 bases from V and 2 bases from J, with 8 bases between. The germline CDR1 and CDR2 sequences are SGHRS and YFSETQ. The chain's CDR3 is CASSLEADNTEAFF. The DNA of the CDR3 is TGCGCCAGCAGCTTGGAGGCGGACAACACTGAAGCTTTCTTT.

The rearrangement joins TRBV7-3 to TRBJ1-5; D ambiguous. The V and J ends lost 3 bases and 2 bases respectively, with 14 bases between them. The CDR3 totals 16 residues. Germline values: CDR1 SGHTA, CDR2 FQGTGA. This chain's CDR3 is CASSFSRQKGNQPQHF. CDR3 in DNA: TGTGCCAGCAGCTTCAGCCGCCAAAAGGGCAATCAGCCCCAGCATTTT.

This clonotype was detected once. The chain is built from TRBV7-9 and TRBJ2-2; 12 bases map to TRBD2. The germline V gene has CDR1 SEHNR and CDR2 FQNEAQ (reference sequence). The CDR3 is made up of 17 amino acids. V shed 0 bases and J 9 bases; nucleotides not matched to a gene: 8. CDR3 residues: CASSLARKTSGRRELFF. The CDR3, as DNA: TGTGCCAGCAGCTTAGCGCGGAAAACTAGCGGGAGGAGGGAGCTGTTTTTT.

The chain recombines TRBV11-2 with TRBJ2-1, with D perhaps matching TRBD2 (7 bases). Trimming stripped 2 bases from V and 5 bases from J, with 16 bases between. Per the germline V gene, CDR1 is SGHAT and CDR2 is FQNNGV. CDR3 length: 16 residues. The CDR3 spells CASSLRGAPMNNEQFF. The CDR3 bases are TGTGCCAGCAGCTTACGGGGGGCCCCCATGAACAATGAGCAGTTCTTC. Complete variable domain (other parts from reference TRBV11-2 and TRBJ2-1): EAGVAQSPRYKIIEKRQSVAFWCNPISGHATLYWYQQILGQGPKLLIQFQNNGVVDDSQLPKDRFSAERLKGVDSTLKIQPAKLEDSAVYLCASSLRGAPMNNEQFFGPGTRLTVL.

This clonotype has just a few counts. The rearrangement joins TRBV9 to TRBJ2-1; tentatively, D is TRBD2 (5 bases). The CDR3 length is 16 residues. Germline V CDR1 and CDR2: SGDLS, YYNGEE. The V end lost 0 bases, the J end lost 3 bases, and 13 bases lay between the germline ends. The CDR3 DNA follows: TGTGCCAGCAGCGTAGCTGAACTAGAGGTCTACAATGAGCAGTTCTTC. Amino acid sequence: CASSVAELEVYNEQFF.

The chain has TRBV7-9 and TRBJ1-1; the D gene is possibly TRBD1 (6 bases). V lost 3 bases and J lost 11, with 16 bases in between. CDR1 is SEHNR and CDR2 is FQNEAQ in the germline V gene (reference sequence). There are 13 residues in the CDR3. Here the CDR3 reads CASSLTGDGAAFF. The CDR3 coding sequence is TGTGCCAGCAGCTTGACAGGAGATGGGGCGGCTTTCTTT.

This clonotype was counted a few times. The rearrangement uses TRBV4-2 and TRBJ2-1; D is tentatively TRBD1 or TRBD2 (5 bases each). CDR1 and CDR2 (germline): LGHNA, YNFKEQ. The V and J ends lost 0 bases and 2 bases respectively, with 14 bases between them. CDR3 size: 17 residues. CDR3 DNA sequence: TGTGCCAGCAGCCAAGAAAGTACGGGGCCACCCTACAATGAGCAGTTCTTC. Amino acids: CASSQESTGPPYNEQFF.

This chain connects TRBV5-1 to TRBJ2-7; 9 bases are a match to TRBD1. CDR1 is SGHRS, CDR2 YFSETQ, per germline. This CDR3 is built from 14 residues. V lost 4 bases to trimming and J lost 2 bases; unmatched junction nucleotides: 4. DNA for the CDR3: TGCGCCAGCAGCCGGACAGGGGCGGCCTACGAGCAGTACTTC. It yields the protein CASSRTGAAYEQYF.

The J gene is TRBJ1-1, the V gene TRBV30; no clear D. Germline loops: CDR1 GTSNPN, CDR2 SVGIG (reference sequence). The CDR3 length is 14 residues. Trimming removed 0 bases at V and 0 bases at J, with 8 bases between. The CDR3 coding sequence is TGTGCCTGGAGTGTGGGGAGACTGAACACTGAAGCTTTCTTT. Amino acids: CAWSVGRLNTEAFF.

The CDR3 DNA is TGTGCCAGCAGCTTAGCGCACGAGAACTATGGCTACACCTTC. Protein product: CASSLAHENYGYTF. The chain has TRBV7-8 and TRBJ1-2; D remains unclear. The ends were cut back, 0 bases at V and 2 bases at J, with 7 bases in the middle. Germline V gene lookup returns CDR1 SGHVS and CDR2 FQNEAQ. The CDR3 covers 14 residues.

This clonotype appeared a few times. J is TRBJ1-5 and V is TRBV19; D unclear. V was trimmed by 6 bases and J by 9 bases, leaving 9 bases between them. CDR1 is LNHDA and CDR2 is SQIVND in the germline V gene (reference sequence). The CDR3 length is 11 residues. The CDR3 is CASSSVGPQHF. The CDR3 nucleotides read TGTGCCAGTAGCTCGGTCGGGCCCCAGCATTTT.

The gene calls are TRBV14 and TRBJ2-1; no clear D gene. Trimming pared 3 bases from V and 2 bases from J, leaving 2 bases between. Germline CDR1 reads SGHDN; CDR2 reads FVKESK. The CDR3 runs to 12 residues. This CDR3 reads CASSHTYNEQFF. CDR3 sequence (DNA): TGTGCCAGCAGCCATACCTACAATGAGCAGTTCTTC.

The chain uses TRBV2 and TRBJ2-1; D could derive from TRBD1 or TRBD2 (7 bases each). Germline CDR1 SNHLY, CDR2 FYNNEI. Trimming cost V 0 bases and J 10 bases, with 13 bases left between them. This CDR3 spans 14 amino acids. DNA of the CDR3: TGTGCCAGCAGTGAAGCCCGGGGAGGGGGCGAGCAGTTCTTC. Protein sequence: CASSEARGGGEQFF.

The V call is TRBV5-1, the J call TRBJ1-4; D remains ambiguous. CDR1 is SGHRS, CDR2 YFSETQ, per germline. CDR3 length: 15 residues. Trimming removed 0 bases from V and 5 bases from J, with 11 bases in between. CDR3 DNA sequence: TGCGCCAGCAGCTTGGATGGGGTGATAAATGAAAAACTGTTTTTT. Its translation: CASSLDGVINEKLFF.